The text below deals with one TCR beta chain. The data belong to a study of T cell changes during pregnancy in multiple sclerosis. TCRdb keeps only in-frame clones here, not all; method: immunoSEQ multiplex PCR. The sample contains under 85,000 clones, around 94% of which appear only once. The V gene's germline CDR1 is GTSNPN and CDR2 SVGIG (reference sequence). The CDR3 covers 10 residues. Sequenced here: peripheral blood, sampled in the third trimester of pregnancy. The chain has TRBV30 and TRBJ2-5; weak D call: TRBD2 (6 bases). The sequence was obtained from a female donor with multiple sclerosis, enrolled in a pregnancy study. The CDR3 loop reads CARGRETQYF. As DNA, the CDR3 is TGTGCTCGGGGGAGAGAGACCCAGTACTTC.